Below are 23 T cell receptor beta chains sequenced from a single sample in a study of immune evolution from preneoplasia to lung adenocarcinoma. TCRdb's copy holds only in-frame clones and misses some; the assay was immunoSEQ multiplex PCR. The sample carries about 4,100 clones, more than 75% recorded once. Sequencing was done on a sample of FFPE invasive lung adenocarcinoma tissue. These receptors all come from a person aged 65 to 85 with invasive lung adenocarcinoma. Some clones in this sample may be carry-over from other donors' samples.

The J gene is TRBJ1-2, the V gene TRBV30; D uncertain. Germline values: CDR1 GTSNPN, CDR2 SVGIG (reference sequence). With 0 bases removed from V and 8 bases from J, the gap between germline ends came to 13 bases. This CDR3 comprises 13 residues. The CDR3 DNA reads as TGTGCCTGGAGTGTAATGGGGTCGGGGGGCTACACCTTC. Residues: CAWSVMGSGGYTF.

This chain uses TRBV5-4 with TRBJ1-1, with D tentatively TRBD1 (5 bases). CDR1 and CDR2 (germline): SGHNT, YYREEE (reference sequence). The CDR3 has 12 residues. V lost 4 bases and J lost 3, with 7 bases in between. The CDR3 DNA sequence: TGTGCCAGCAGCGAAGGGGACACTGAAGCTTTCTTT. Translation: CASSEGDTEAFF. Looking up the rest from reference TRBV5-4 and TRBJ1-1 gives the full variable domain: ETGVTQSPTHLIKTRGQQVTLRCSSQSGHNTVSWYQQALGQGPQFIFQYYREEENGRGNFPPRFSGLQFPNYSSELNVNALELDDSALYLCASSEGDTEAFFGQGTRLTVV.

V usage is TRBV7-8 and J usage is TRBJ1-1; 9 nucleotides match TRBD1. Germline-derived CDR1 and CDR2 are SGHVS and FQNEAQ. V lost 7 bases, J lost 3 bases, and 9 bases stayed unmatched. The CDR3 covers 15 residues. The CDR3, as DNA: TGTGCCAGCATGCCGGGACAGGGTGTACACACTGAAGCTTTCTTT. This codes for CASMPGQGVHTEAFF.

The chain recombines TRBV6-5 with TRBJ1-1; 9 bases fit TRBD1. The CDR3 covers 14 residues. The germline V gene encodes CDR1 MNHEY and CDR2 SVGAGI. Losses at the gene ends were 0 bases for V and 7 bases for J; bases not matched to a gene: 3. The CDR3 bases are TGTGCCAGCAGTTACTCGGCGGACAGGGGTGAAGCTTTCTTT. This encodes CASSYSADRGEAFF.

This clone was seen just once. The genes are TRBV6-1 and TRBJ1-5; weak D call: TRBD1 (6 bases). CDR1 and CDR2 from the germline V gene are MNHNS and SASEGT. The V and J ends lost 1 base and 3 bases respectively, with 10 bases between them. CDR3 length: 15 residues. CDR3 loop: CASSEGGHVNQPQHF. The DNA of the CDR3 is TGTGCCAGCAGTGAAGGGGGGCATGTCAATCAGCCCCAGCATTTT.

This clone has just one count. This chain's CDR3 is CATQDARTGGEQYF. The CDR3 coding sequence is TGTGCCACCCAGGACGCGAGGACAGGGGGCGAGCAGTACTTC. The rearrangement links TRBV6-5 to TRBJ2-7, with TRBD1 matching over 10 bases. This CDR3 has 14 amino acids. V shed 10 bases and J 6 bases; nucleotides not matched to a gene: 12. Germline-derived CDR1 and CDR2 are MNHEY and SVGAGI.

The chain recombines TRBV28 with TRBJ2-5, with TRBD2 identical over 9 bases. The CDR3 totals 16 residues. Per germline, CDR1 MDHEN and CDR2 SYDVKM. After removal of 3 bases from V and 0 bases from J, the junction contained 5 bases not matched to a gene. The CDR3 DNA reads TGTGCCAGCAGTTTTCTTGGCGGGAGGGACCAAGAGACCCAGTACTTC. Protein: CASSFLGGRDQETQYF.

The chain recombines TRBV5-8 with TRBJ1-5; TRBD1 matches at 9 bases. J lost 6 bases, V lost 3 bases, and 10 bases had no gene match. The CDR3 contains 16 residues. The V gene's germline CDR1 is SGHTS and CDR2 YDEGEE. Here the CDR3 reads CASSSYGQGTGQPQHF. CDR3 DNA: TGTGCCAGCAGCTCCTACGGACAGGGGACTGGTCAGCCCCAGCATTTT.

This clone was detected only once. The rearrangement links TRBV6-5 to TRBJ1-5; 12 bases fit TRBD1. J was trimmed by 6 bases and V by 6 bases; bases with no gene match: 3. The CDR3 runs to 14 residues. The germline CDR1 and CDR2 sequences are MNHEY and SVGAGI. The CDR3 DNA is TGTGCCAGCAGGGGACAGGGGGCTTTTCAGCCCCAGCATTTT. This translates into CASRGQGAFQPQHF.

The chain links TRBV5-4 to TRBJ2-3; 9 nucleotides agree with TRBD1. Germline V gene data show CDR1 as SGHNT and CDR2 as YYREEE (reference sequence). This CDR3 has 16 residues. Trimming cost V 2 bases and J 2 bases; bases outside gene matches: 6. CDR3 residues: CASSLLGQGHTDTQYF. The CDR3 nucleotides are TGTGCCAGCAGCTTACTAGGACAGGGGCACACAGATACGCAGTATTTT. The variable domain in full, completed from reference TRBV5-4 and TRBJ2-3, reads ETGVTQSPTHLIKTRGQQVTLRCSSQSGHNTVSWYQQALGQGPQFIFQYYREEENGRGNFPPRFSGLQFPNYSSELNVNALELDDSALYLCASSLLGQGHTDTQYFGPGTRLTVL.

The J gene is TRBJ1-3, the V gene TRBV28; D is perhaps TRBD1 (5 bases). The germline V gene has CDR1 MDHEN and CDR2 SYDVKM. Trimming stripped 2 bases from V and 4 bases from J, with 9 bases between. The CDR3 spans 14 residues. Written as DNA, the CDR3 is TGTGCCAGCAGTTTAGGGACGGGAGGAAACACCATATATTTT. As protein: CASSLGTGGNTIYF.

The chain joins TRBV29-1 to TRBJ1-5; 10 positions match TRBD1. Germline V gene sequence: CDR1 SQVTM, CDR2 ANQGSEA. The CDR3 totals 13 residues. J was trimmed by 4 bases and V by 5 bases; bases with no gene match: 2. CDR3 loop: CSVQDRGNQPQHF. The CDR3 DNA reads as TGCAGCGTTCAGGACAGGGGGAATCAGCCCCAGCATTTT.

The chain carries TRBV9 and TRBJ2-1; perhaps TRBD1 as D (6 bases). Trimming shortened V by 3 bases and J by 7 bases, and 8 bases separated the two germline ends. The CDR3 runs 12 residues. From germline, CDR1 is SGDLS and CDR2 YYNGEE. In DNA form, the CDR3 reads TGTGCCAGCAGCGCCAGGGGTAATGAGCAGTTCTTC. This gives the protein CASSARGNEQFF.

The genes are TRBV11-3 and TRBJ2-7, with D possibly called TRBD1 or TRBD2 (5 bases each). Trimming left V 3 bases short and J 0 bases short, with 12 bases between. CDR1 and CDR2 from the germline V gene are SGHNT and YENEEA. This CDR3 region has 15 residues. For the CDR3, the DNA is TGTGCCAGCAGCTTTTCCCCGGGGCCCTCCTACGAGCAGTACTTC. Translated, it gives CASSFSPGPSYEQYF.

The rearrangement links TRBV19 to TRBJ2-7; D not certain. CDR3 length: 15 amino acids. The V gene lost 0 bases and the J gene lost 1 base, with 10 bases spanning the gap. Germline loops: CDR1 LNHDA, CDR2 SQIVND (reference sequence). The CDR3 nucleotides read TGTGCCAGTAGTATAGAAGGAGACGGATCCTACGAGCAGTACTTC. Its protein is CASSIEGDGSYEQYF.

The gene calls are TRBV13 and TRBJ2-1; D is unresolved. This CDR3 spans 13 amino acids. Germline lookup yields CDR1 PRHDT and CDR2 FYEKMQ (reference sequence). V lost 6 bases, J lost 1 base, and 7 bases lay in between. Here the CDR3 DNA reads TGTGCCAGCAGTAGGAATTCCTACAATGAGCAGTTCTTC. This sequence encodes CASSRNSYNEQFF. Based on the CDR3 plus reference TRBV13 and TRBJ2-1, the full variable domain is AAGVIQSPRHLIKEKRETATLKCYPIPRHDTVYWYQQGPGQDPQFLISFYEKMQSDKGSIPDRFSAQQFSDYHSELNMSSLELGDSALYFCASSRNSYNEQFFGPGTRLTVL.

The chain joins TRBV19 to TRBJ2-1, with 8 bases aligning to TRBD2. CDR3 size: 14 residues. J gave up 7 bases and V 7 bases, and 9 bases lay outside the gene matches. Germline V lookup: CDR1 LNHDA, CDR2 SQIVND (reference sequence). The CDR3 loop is CASTPGGPFNEQFF. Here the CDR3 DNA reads TGTGCCAGTACGCCGGGAGGGCCTTTTAATGAGCAGTTCTTC.

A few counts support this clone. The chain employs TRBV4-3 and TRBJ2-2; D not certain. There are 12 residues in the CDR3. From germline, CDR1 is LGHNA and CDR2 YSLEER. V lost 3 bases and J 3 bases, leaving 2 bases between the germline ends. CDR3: CASSQDTGELFF. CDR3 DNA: TGCGCCAGCAGCCAGGACACCGGGGAGCTGTTTTTT.

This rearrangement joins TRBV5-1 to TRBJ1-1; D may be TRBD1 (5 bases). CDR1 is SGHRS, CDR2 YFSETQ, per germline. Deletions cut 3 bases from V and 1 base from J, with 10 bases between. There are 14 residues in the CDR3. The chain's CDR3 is CASSSSGGNTEAFF. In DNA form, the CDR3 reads TGCGCCAGCAGCTCGAGTGGGGGGAACACTGAAGCTTTCTTT.

This chain's CDR3 is CASSPPRPRNEQYF. Written as DNA, the CDR3 is TGTGCCAGCAGCCCCCCCCGACCACGGAACGAGCAGTACTTC. The chain joins TRBV7-9 to TRBJ2-7; D gene uncertain. Trimming pared 5 bases from V and 5 bases from J, leaving 16 bases between. CDR1 and CDR2 (germline): SEHNR, FQNEAQ (reference sequence). The CDR3 extends over 14 amino acids.

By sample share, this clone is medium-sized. The CDR3 sequence is CASNPSGGSYEQYF. CDR3 sequence (DNA): TGTGCCAGCAATCCGTCAGGGGGCTCCTACGAGCAGTACTTC. V gene TRBV28 combines with J gene TRBJ2-7, with 7 nucleotides matching TRBD1. V was clipped by 7 bases and J by 0 bases; unmatched bases: 6. Germline V lookup: CDR1 MDHEN, CDR2 SYDVKM. This CDR3 is built from 14 residues.

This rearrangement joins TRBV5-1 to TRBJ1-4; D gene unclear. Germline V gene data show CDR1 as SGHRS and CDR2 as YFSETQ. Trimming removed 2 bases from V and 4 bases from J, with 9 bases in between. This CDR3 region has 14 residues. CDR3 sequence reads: CASSLRTDNEKLFF. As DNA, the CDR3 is TGCGCCAGCAGCTTACGAACGGATAATGAAAAACTGTTTTTT.

The CDR3 protein is CASTTGTHEKLFF. Here the CDR3 DNA reads TGCGCCAGCACGACAGGGACCCACGAAAAACTGTTTTTT. The rearrangement joins TRBV10-2 to TRBJ1-4; 7 bases fit TRBD1. This CDR3 has 13 amino acids. Germline loops: CDR1 WSHSY, CDR2 SAAADI. After removal of 7 bases from V and 8 bases from J, the junction contained 7 bases not matched to a gene.